A single T cell receptor (beta chain) is shown here with its context. TCRdb re-analysed the 5' RACE reads in MiXCR, keeping a single row per CDR3 protein. The table shows about 320,000 distinct CDR3 sequences, with roughly an eighth occurring only once. The sample is drawn from a study of T-cell memory formation after mild COVID-19. The junction had 4 bases not matched to a gene; V was cut back by 5 bases and J by 0 bases. This CDR3 region has 16 residues. Sample: PBMCs or a T cell subset sorted from them (not recorded which). The chain links TRBV12-3 or TRBV12-4 to TRBJ2-1, with 10 nucleotides matching TRBD2. The receptor's source is a man younger than 35 who had mild COVID-19 (a few samples of this study predate the infection). Cell type and time point are not known. The CDR3 loop reads CASSPSGGRSYNEQFF. CDR3 DNA: TGTGCCAGCAGTCCTAGCGGGGGCCGCTCCTACAATGAGCAGTTCTTC.